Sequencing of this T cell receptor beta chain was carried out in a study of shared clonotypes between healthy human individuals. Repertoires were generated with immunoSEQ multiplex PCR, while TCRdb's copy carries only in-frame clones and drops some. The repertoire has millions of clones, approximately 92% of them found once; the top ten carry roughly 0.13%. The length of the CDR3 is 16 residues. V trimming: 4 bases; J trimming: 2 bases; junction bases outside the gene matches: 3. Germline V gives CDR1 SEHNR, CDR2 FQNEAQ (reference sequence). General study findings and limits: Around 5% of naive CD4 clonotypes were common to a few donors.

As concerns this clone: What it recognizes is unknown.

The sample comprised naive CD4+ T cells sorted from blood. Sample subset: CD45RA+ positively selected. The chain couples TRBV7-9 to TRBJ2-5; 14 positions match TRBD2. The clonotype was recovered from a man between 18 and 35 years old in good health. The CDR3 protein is CASSYGLAGGQETQYF. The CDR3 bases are TGTGCCAGCAGCTACGGACTAGCGGGGGGTCAAGAGACCCAGTACTTC. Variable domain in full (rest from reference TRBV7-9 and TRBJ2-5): DTGVSQNPRHKITKRGQNVTFRCDPISEHNRLYWYRQTLGQGPEFLTYFQNEAQLEKSRLLSDRFSAERPKGSFSTLEIQRTEQGDSAMYLCASSYGLAGGQETQYFGPGTRLLVL.